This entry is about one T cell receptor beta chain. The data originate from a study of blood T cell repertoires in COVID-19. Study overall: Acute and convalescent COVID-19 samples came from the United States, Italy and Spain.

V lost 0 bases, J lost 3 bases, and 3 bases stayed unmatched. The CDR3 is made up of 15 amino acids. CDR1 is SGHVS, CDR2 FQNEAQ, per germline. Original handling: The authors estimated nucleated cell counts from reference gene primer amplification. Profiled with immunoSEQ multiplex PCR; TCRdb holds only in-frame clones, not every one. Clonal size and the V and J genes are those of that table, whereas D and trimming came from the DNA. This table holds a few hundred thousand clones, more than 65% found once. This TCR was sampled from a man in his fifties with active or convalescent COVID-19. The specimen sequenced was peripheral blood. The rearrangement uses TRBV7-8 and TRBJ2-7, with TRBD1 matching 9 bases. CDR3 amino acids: CASSLAGTGYYEQYV. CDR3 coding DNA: TGTGCCAGCAGCTTAGCCGGGACAGGGTACTACGAGCAGTACGTC.